Below are 23 T cell receptor beta chains sequenced from a single sample in a study of blood T cells in healthy people across ages. It was with a sample-barcoded 5' primer and a J-beta primer mix that a second PCR of about 6 to 12 cycles was run. TCRdb re-called the 5' RACE reads with MiXCR, one entry per CDR3 protein. Here the sample spans about 1.5 million distinct CDR3 sequences, under 55% being singletons. Sequencing was performed on blood. The receptors shown here come from a woman under 30 in good health.

For this clonotype: A much larger clone lies one base from this, so it may be a read error. The genes are TRBV9 and TRBJ2-1; D unclear. V gave up 3 bases and J gave up 3 bases, with 13 bases separating them. The V gene's germline CDR1 is SGDLS and CDR2 YYNGEE. The CDR3 runs to 15 residues. The CDR3 region is CASSGDPRHYNEQFF. The CDR3 DNA follows: TGTGCCAGCAGCGGAGACCCCCGGCACTACAATGAGCAGTTCTTC.

The V call is TRBV3-1, the J call TRBJ2-5; TRBD2 matches at 11 bases. V gave up 6 bases and J gave up 3 bases; unmatched junction bases: 6. This CDR3 contains 15 residues. CDR1 and CDR2 (germline): LGHDT, YNNKEL (reference sequence). CDR3 sequence reads: CASSSPGLAEETQYF. The CDR3 DNA reads TGTGCCAGCAGTTCACCGGGACTAGCGGAAGAGACCCAGTACTTC.

The CDR3 nucleotides read TGTGCCAGCAGTCTTAATCCGGGACAGGGGTTTAATCAGCCCCAGCATTTT. Translation: CASSLNPGQGFNQPQHF. V gene TRBV28 combines with J gene TRBJ1-5; 10 positions agree with TRBD1. The ends lost 5 bases at V and 4 bases at J; junction bases unmatched: 11. Germline CDR1 is MDHEN and CDR2 is SYDVKM. The CDR3 consists of 17 residues. Together with reference TRBV28 and TRBJ1-5, the CDR3 gives the full variable domain: DVKVTQSSRYLVKRTGEKVFLECVQDMDHENMFWYRQDPGLGLRLIYFSYDVKMKEKGDIPEGYSVSREKKERFSLILESASTNQTSMYLCASSLNPGQGFNQPQHFGDGTRLSIL.

The chain carries TRBV6-2 or TRBV6-3 and TRBJ2-7; no clear D gene. Per the germline V gene, CDR1 is MNHEY and CDR2 is SVGEGT. The CDR3 is made up of 13 amino acids. Deletions cut 0 bases from V and 7 bases from J, with 10 bases between. In DNA form, the CDR3 reads TGTGCCAGCAGTTACTCAGTGGCAGCAGAGCAGTACTTC. This translates into CASSYSVAAEQYF.

The V and J genes are TRBV6-4 and TRBJ2-3; D perhaps matches TRBD2 (6 bases). V lost 3 bases, J lost 0 bases, and 16 bases lay in between. The CDR3 is 17 residues long. Germline-derived CDR1 and CDR2 are MRHNA and SNTAGT. Written as DNA, the CDR3 is TGTGCCAGCAGTGATCCACTAGCAGACTCTAGCACAGATACGCAGTATTTT. Encoded protein: CASSDPLADSSTDTQYF.

This rearrangement joins TRBV15 to TRBJ2-1, with TRBD2 matching over 8 bases. Germline CDR1 reads LNHNV; CDR2 reads YYDKDF (reference sequence). V trimming: 0 bases; J trimming: 6 bases; junction bases outside the gene matches: 7. The CDR3 has 16 amino acids. The CDR3 is CATSRDPGGLINEQFF. The CDR3 DNA follows: TGTGCCACCAGCAGAGACCCGGGGGGGCTAATCAATGAGCAGTTCTTC.

About this clonotype: Just one base apart from a much larger clone, this may be a read error. J is TRBJ2-1 and V is TRBV12-3 or TRBV12-4, with 8 bases identical to TRBD2. There are 15 residues in the CDR3. V shed 4 bases, J shed 5 bases, and the junction held 7 bases outside the gene matches. In nucleotides, the CDR3 is TGTGCCAGCAGTTCAGCGGGGGAGGTCCACAATGAGCAGTTCTTC. This gives the protein CASSSAGEVHNEQFF.

The chain uses TRBV28 and TRBJ2-3; tentative D call: TRBD2 (5 bases). V was trimmed by 6 bases and J by 3 bases, leaving 16 bases between them. The germline V gene has CDR1 MDHEN and CDR2 SYDVKM. The CDR3 runs to 15 residues. The CDR3 DNA reads TGTGCCAGCAGCCCTACAGCCCCGGGGACAGATACGCAGTATTTT. It codes for CASSPTAPGTDTQYF.

This clonotype is a singleton in its sample. V and J are TRBV6-2 or TRBV6-3 and TRBJ2-1; a possible D gene is TRBD1 (5 bases). The CDR3 spans 12 residues. CDR1 is MNHEY and CDR2 is SVGEGT in the germline V gene. The V end lost 4 bases, the J end lost 7 bases, and 8 bases lay between the germline ends. The CDR3 loop is CASSSYRNEQFF. For the CDR3, the DNA is TGTGCCAGCAGTTCGTACAGGAATGAGCAGTTCTTC.

This clonotype came up a few times. The rearrangement links TRBV5-1 to TRBJ2-5; 11 bases agree with TRBD1. J was trimmed by 1 base and V by 4 bases; bases with no gene match: 6. In germline, CDR1 is SGHRS, CDR2 YFSETQ. CDR3 length: 16 amino acids. The chain's CDR3 is CASSPGTGGPQETQYF. As DNA, the CDR3 is TGCGCCAGCAGCCCGGGGACAGGGGGTCCCCAAGAGACCCAGTACTTC.

The chain recombines TRBV13 with TRBJ2-1; D perhaps matches TRBD2 (5 bases). CDR3 size: 13 residues. V lost 5 bases and J 8 bases, leaving 13 bases between the germline ends. Looked up from germline, CDR1 is PRHDT and CDR2 is FYEKMQ (reference sequence). The CDR3 DNA is TGTGCCAGCAGCCGGGGTAGTGGTCATGAGCAGTTCTTC. Its translation: CASSRGSGHEQFF. The whole variable domain, filled in from reference TRBV13 and TRBJ2-1, reads AAGVIQSPRHLIKEKRETATLKCYPIPRHDTVYWYQQGPGQDPQFLISFYEKMQSDKGSIPDRFSAQQFSDYHSELNMSSLELGDSALYFCASSRGSGHEQFFGPGTRLTVL.

This clonotype was found a few times. The rearrangement uses TRBV21-1 and TRBJ2-1; TRBD2, the D gene given by the table, was not confirmed from the DNA. TRBV21-1 is a listed pseudogene. The CDR3 has 17 amino acids. CDR3 nucleotides: TGTGCCAGCAGCAAAGTAACGGCCGCTCCCCCCTACAATGAGCAGTTCTTC. Translating gives CASSKVTAAPPYNEQFF.

J is TRBJ1-2 and V is TRBV20-1; D might be TRBD1 (6 bases). Germline V gene sequence: CDR1 DFQATT, CDR2 SNEGSKA (reference sequence). CDR3 size: 13 residues. The germline V and J ends were trimmed by 3 bases and 1 base, with 9 bases remaining between them. CDR3 bases: TGCAGTGCTAGTGACAGGAGTAACTATGGCTACACCTTC. Translated, it gives CSASDRSNYGYTF.

This clonotype was picked up a small number of times. This sequence joins TRBV4-3 and TRBJ2-1, with 11 positions matching TRBD2. This CDR3 spans 15 amino acids. After removal of 3 bases from V and 9 bases from J, the junction contained 7 bases not matched to a gene. Per the germline V gene, CDR1 is LGHNA and CDR2 is YSLEER. The CDR3 protein is CASSHSGRASGEQFF. In nucleotides, the CDR3 is TGCGCCAGCAGCCATAGCGGGAGGGCCTCGGGTGAGCAGTTCTTC.

This chain uses TRBV6-2 or TRBV6-3 with TRBJ2-3; maybe TRBD2 (5 bases). Germline V gives CDR1 MNHEY, CDR2 SVGEGT. V was cut by 6 bases and J by 1 base, with 14 bases left in between. This CDR3 comprises 15 residues. CDR3 protein: CASRSPGRGTDTQYF. The DNA for the CDR3 is TGTGCCAGCAGATCCCCCGGGCGGGGCACAGATACGCAGTATTTT.

This clonotype was seen a handful of times. The V call is TRBV4-1, the J call TRBJ1-2, with 8 bases fitting TRBD1. Germline lookup yields CDR1 MGHRA and CDR2 YSYEKL. This CDR3 contains 15 residues. J was trimmed by 8 bases and V by 2 bases; bases with no gene match: 10. The CDR3 DNA is TGCGCCAGCAGCCAATTCCGGGACAGGCTGTGGGGCTACACCTTC. The encoded protein is CASSQFRDRLWGYTF.

This clonotype was seen only a few times. The chain combines TRBV4-1 with TRBJ2-7; tentatively, D is TRBD1 (5 bases). CDR1 is MGHRA, CDR2 YSYEKL, per germline. The CDR3 sequence is 16 residues long. Trimming removed 0 bases from V and 0 bases from J, with 12 bases in between. The CDR3 sequence is CASSQDLGLFSYEQYF. The CDR3 bases are TGCGCCAGCAGCCAAGATTTGGGGCTTTTCTCCTACGAGCAGTACTTC.

This rearrangement joins TRBV10-3 to TRBJ1-2; TRBD1 aligns across 10 bases. J lost 4 bases, V lost 4 bases, and 0 bases had no gene match. CDR1 and CDR2 from the germline V gene are ENHRY and SYGVKD. The CDR3 has 13 amino acids. In nucleotides, the CDR3 is TGTGCCATCAGTGGGGACAGGGGCTATGGCTACACCTTC. This codes for CAISGDRGYGYTF.

A few counts support this clonotype. The genes are TRBV28 and TRBJ2-1, with D perhaps matching TRBD2 (6 bases). Between the trimmed V and J ends, which lost 9 bases and 10 bases, there was a span of 19 bases. This CDR3 has 13 residues. In germline, CDR1 is MDHEN, CDR2 SYDVKM. CDR3 DNA sequence: TGTGCCAGTCTAGCGAGAGCCACTAGGGAGCAGTTCTTC. Translated: CASLARATREQFF.

This clonotype has only a few counts. This sequence joins TRBV29-1 and TRBJ2-7; D ambiguous. From germline, CDR1 is SQVTM and CDR2 ANQGSEA. This CDR3 comprises 12 residues. Trimming pared 4 bases from V and 6 bases from J, leaving 13 bases between. CDR3 sequence: CSVGMNGVEQYF. The CDR3, as DNA: TGCAGCGTTGGAATGAATGGCGTCGAGCAGTACTTC.

The V call is TRBV20-1, the J call TRBJ1-2; D is unresolved. V was shortened by 0 bases and J by 5 bases, with 10 bases between the two germline ends. The germline gives CDR1 DFQATT, CDR2 SNEGSKA (reference sequence). The CDR3 has 13 residues. CDR3 nucleotides: TGCAGTGCTAGAGATTCCGTGGGGTATGGCTACACCTTC. Encoded protein: CSARDSVGYGYTF.

There are many counts of this clonotype. V and J are TRBV29-1 and TRBJ2-1; the match to TRBD1 covers 7 bases. V shed 8 bases, J shed 5 bases, and the junction held 9 bases outside the gene matches. Germline lookup yields CDR1 SQVTM and CDR2 ANQGSEA. The CDR3 is 13 residues long. CDR3 nucleotide sequence: TGCAGCACTCGGACAGGTCCTGACAATGAGCAGTTCTTC. Translation gives CSTRTGPDNEQFF.

V is TRBV2 and J is TRBJ2-3, with 8 positions matching TRBD2. This CDR3 region has 16 residues. Germline V gene data show CDR1 as SNHLY and CDR2 as FYNNEI. The V and J ends lost 3 bases and 5 bases, in that order; junction bases with no gene match: 10. The CDR3 loop is CASSDLVAGRRDTQYF. The CDR3 coding sequence is TGTGCCAGCAGTGACCTGGTAGCGGGAAGAAGAGATACGCAGTATTTT.